This passage covers 15 T cell receptor beta chains from one sample sequenced in a study of vaccination and CD4 T cells after COVID-19. Treatment specified: approximately 9-day PBMC culture with coronavirus spike peptide pools or control peptides (ViraFEST assay). One should note that the unexposed donor's CD4+ T cells were collected before the COVID-19 pandemic (2011-2018). Sequence data for DNA of cultured CD4+ T cells were generated by the Oncomine TCR Beta short-read assay. TCRdb ran MiXCR on the PCR reads and lists one entry per CDR3 protein. The sample lists over 5,500 distinct CDR3 sequences; about 50% were seen once. No antigen is known for these receptors. Sequenced: CD4+ T cells from blood, cultured in vitro. Receptor source: a human donor in good health.

This chain links TRBV7-2 with TRBJ1-1; D is ambiguous. The CDR3 is 14 residues long. Germline lookup yields CDR1 SGHTA and CDR2 FQGNSA. Trimming took 1 base from V and 6 from J, leaving 12 bases between them. In DNA form, the CDR3 reads TGTGCCAGCAGCTTAGGCAGCAATCCCGCTGAAGCTTTCTTT. This encodes CASSLGSNPAEAFF. Variable domain in full (rest from reference TRBV7-2 and TRBJ1-1): GAGVSQSPSNKVTEKGKDVELRCDPISGHTALYWYRQSLGQGLEFLIYFQGNSAPDKSGLPSDRFSAERTGGSVSTLTIQRTQQEDSAVYLCASSLGSNPAEAFFGQGTRLTVV.

The chain combines TRBV6-1 with TRBJ1-1; D remains unclear. The germline V gene has CDR1 MNHNS and CDR2 SASEGT. The CDR3 totals 13 residues. V gave up 5 bases and J gave up 1 base, with 8 bases separating them. CDR3 sequence reads: CASSHQWNTEAFF. DNA of the CDR3: TGTGCCAGCAGTCATCAGTGGAACACTGAAGCTTTCTTT.

This clonotype was counted between two and nine times. The V and J genes are TRBV24-1 and TRBJ2-1; a weak D match, TRBD1 (5 bases). The CDR3 consists of 13 residues. Trimming took off 4 bases at V and 4 bases at J, with 7 bases between the two ends. Germline assignment: CDR1 KGHDR and CDR2 SFDVKD. CDR3 DNA: TGTGCCACCAGTGACGACAGATACAATGAGCAGTTCTTC. Protein sequence: CATSDDRYNEQFF.

The chain uses TRBV11-2 and TRBJ2-5; 11 nucleotides align to TRBD2. This CDR3 comprises 16 residues. Germline values: CDR1 SGHAT, CDR2 FQNNGV. V shed 5 bases and J 2 bases; nucleotides not matched to a gene: 7. CDR3 sequence (DNA): TGTGCCAGCAGCCAAGGACGACTAGCGGGGCAAGAGACCCAGTACTTC. It translates to CASSQGRLAGQETQYF.

In this sample, this clonotype turned up a few times. The chain links TRBV20-1 to TRBJ2-7; TRBD1 matches at 7 bases. The V segment lost 3 bases and the J segment 0 bases; nucleotides outside the gene matches: 8. CDR1 DFQATT and CDR2 SNEGSKA come from the germline V gene (reference sequence). The CDR3 loop spans 15 amino acids. Here the CDR3 reads CSASRPGDSSYEQYF. DNA for the CDR3: TGCAGTGCTAGCCGCCCAGGGGACAGCTCCTACGAGCAGTACTTC.

V usage is TRBV20-1 and J usage is TRBJ2-5, with D unclear. The CDR3 is 12 residues long. Germline CDR1 is DFQATT and CDR2 is SNEGSKA (reference sequence). V was cut by 3 bases and J by 4 bases, with 9 bases left in between. CDR3 nucleotides: TGCAGTGCTAGCCCCCTGTTAGAGACCCAGTACTTC. Amino acid sequence: CSASPLLETQYF.

This clonotype turned up a few times. This chain uses TRBV7-9 with TRBJ1-2, with TRBD1 matching over 9 bases. Trimming removed 6 bases from V and 7 bases from J; junction bases left unmatched: 3. Germline V gives CDR1 SEHNR, CDR2 FQNEAQ (reference sequence). The CDR3 runs 12 residues. The CDR3 region has the DNA TGTGCCAGCAGTCTGACAGGGGGTGGCTACACCTTC. Translated, it gives CASSLTGGGYTF.

This chain uses TRBV20-1 with TRBJ2-1; 9 nucleotides align to TRBD2. CDR1 is DFQATT, CDR2 SNEGSKA, per germline (reference sequence). The V segment lost 7 bases and the J segment 8 bases; nucleotides outside the gene matches: 9. This CDR3 spans 13 amino acids. CDR3 nucleotides: TGCAGTGGGGCGGGGGGGCCCGTGGATGAGCAGTTCTTC. It specifies CSGAGGPVDEQFF.

The chain couples TRBV11-1 to TRBJ2-2, with D maybe TRBD1 (5 bases). V lost 6 bases and J 4 bases, leaving 21 bases between the germline ends. Germline V CDR1 and CDR2: SGHAT, FQDESV (reference sequence). This CDR3 has 17 amino acids. The CDR3 reads CASSHSPDSPSTGELFF. The CDR3 region has the DNA TGTGCCAGCAGTCATTCCCCAGACAGCCCGAGCACCGGGGAGCTGTTTTTT.

This clonotype was detected a few times. This rearrangement joins TRBV20-1 to TRBJ1-1; TRBD1 might be the D (6 bases). CDR1 is DFQATT, CDR2 SNEGSKA, per germline (reference sequence). The CDR3 loop spans 12 amino acids. The V gene lost 6 bases and the J gene lost 3 bases, with 11 bases spanning the gap. The CDR3 nucleotides are TGCAGTGCCGGGAAGGGGGACACTGAAGCTTTCTTT. Its translation: CSAGKGDTEAFF.

This chain links TRBV2 with TRBJ2-3; D call uncertain. Germline V gene lookup returns CDR1 SNHLY and CDR2 FYNNEI. The CDR3 contains 11 residues. Trimming took 4 bases from V and 5 from J, leaving 4 bases between them. The CDR3: CASSVRDTQYF. In DNA form, the CDR3 reads TGTGCCAGCAGTGTTAGAGATACGCAGTATTTT.

This chain joins TRBV2 and TRBJ1-1; D is possibly TRBD1 (6 bases). Germline assignment: CDR1 SNHLY and CDR2 FYNNEI. Trimming stripped 4 bases from V and 1 base from J, with 7 bases between. This CDR3 spans 13 amino acids. The CDR3 is CASSGQENTEAFF. CDR3 bases: TGTGCCAGCAGTGGACAGGAGAACACTGAAGCTTTCTTT.

This rearrangement joins TRBV2 to TRBJ1-5; TRBD1 matches at 7 bases. The CDR3 loop spans 17 amino acids. V was pared by 5 bases and J by 7 bases, with 17 bases of the junction left unmatched. The germline V gene encodes CDR1 SNHLY and CDR2 FYNNEI. CDR3 protein: CASSHTSSGYRGQPQHF. The DNA for the CDR3 is TGTGCCAGCAGTCATACATCGTCGGGATACAGGGGCCAGCCCCAGCATTTT.

The CDR3 region has the DNA TGTGCCAGCAGTCTGGACGGATTAAATTCACCCCTCCACTTT. Its protein product is CASSLDGLNSPLHF. The chain carries TRBV6-1 and TRBJ1-6; no clear D gene. Germline V gene sequence: CDR1 MNHNS, CDR2 SASEGT. The CDR3 totals 14 residues. Trimming cost V 5 bases and J 7 bases, with 12 bases left between them.

V gene TRBV20-1 combines with J gene TRBJ2-5, with 9 nucleotides matching TRBD2. Germline V gene lookup returns CDR1 DFQATT and CDR2 SNEGSKA (reference sequence). The CDR3 loop spans 15 amino acids. V lost 4 bases to trimming and J lost 1 base; unmatched junction nucleotides: 7. CDR3 in amino acids: CSAIGGGGAQETQYF. CDR3 coding DNA: TGCAGTGCTATCGGGGGCGGGGGGGCCCAAGAGACCCAGTACTTC.